This record looks at one TCR beta chain sequence and its context. The antigen remains undetermined. V was cut by 6 bases and J by 5 bases, with 28 bases left in between. The V gene's germline CDR1 is MDHEN and CDR2 SYDVKM. There are 18 residues in the CDR3. The PCR made use of 60 Vbeta and 13 Jbeta primers. Sequenced by immunoSEQ multiplex PCR; TCRdb stores in-frame clones only, minus some. The sample yields some 98,000 clones, about 80% seen once. The sample belongs to a study of cytomegalovirus exposure and HLA in healthy donors. Study results and limitations: The productive fraction for most TCR beta V segments was about 87% or about 30% in an earlier analysis.

The TCR originated in a man in his forties or fifties in good health and CMV-seronegative. Sequencing was done on a sample of PBMCs. The chain uses TRBV28 and TRBJ1-2; D may be TRBD1 (5 bases). The CDR3 spells CASRDHPPDGPRGYGYTF. Written as DNA, the CDR3 is TGTGCCAGCAGAGACCACCCCCCGGACGGACCAAGGGGATATGGCTACACCTTC.